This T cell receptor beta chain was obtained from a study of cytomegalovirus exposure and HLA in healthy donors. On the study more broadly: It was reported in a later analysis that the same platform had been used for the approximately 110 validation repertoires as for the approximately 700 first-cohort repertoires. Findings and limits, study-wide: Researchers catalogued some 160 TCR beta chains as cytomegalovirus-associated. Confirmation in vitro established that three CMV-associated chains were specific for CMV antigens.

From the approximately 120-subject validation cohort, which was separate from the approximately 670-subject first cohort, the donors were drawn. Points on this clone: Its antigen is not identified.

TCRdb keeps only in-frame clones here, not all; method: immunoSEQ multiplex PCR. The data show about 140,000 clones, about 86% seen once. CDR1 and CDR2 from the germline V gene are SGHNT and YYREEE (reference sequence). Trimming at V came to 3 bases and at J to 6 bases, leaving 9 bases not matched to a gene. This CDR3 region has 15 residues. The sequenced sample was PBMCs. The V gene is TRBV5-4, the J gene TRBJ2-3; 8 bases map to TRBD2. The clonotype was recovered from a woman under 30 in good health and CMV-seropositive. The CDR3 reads CASSSPGGPGDTQYF. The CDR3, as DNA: TGTGCCAGCAGCTCGCCGGGGGGGCCAGGGGATACGCAGTATTTT.